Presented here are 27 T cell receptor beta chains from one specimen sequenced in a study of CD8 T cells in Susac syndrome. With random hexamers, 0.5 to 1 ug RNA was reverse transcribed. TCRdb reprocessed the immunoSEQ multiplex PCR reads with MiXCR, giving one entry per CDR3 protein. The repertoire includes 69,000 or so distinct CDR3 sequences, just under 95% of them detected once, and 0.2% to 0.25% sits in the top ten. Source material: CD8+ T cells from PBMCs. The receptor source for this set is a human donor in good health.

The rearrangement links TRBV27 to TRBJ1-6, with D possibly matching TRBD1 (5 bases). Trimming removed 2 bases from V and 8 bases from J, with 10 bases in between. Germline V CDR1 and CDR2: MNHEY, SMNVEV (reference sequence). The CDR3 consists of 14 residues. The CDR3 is CASSLVGTHSPLHF. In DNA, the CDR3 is TGTGCCAGCAGTTTAGTGGGGACTCATTCACCCCTCCACTTT.

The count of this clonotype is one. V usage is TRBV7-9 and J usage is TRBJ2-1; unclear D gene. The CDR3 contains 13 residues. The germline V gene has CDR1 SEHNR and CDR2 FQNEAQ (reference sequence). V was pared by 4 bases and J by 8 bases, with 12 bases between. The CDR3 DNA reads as TGTGCCAGCAGCTCGCTAGGTGGCGATGAGCAGTTCTTC. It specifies CASSSLGGDEQFF.

The CDR3 coding sequence is TGTGCCAGCAGTTACCTTGGACAGGGAGGAAGCTCACCCCTCCACTTT. Translated: CASSYLGQGGSSPLHF. This chain connects TRBV6-5 to TRBJ1-6; 8 bases agree with TRBD1. CDR1 MNHEY and CDR2 SVGAGI come from the germline V gene. With 2 bases clipped from V and 10 bases from J, the junction kept 10 bases outside the gene matches. CDR3 length: 16 amino acids.

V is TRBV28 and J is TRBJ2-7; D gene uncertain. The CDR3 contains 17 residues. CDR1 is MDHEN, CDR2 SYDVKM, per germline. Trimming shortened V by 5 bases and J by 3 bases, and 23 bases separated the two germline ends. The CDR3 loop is CASSTSSLKGKGYEQYV. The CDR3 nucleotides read TGTGCCAGCAGTACCTCGTCCCTCAAGGGTAAAGGCTACGAGCAGTACGTC.

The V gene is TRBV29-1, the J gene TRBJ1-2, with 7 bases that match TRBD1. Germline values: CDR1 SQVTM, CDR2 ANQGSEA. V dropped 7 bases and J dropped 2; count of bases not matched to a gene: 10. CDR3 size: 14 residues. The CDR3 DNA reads TGCAGCGCTCTAAGGAGGGGACAGAACTATGGCTACACCTTC. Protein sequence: CSALRRGQNYGYTF. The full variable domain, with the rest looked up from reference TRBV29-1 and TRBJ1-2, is SAVISQKPSRDICQRGTSLTIQCQVDSQVTMMFWYRQQPGQSLTLIATANQGSEATYESGFVIDKFPISRPNLTFSTLTVSNMSPEDSSIYLCSALRRGQNYGYTFGSGTRLTVV.

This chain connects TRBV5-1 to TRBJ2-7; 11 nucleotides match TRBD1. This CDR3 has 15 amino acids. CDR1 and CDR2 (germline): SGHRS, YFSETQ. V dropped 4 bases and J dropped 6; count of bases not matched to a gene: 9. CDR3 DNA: TGCGCCAGCAGCATGGACAGGGGGCTCCTCCGCGAGCAGTACTTC. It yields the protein CASSMDRGLLREQYF.

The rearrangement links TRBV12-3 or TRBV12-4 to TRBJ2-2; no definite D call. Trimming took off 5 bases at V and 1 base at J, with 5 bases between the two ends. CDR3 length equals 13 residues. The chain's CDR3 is CASSLENTGELFF. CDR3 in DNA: TGTGCCAGCAGTCTCGAGAACACCGGGGAGCTGTTTTTT.

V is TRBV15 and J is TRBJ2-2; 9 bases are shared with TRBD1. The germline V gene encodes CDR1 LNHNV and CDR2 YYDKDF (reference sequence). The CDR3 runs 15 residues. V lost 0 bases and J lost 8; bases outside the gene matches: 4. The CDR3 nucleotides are TGTGCCACCAGCAGAGATCGGGACAGGGTAGGGGAGCTGTTTTTT. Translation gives CATSRDRDRVGELFF.

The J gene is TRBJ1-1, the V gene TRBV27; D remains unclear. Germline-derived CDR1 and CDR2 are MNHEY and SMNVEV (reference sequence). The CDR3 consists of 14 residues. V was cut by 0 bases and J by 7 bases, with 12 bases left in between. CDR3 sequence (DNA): TGTGCCAGCAGTTTATCGATAACAGCGGATGAAGCTTTCTTT. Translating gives CASSLSITADEAFF.

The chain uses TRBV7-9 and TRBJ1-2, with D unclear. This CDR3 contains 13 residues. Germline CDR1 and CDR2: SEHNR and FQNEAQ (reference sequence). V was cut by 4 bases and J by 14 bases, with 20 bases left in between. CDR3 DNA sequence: TGTGCCAGCAGCTCAACGTTGCGGGCCCGAACGACCTTC. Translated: CASSSTLRARTTF.

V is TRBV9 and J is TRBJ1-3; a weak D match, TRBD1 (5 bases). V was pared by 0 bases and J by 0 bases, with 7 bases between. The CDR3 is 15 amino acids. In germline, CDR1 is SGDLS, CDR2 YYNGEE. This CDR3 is CASSVAGASGNTIYF. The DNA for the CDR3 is TGTGCCAGCAGCGTAGCCGGGGCCTCTGGAAACACCATATATTTT.

The CDR3 DNA sequence: TGTGCCAGCAGCTTAGTCGGACAGGGGCATGGCTACACCTTC. Its protein product is CASSLVGQGHGYTF. The chain is built from TRBV7-9 and TRBJ1-2; TRBD1 matches 9 bases. Germline values: CDR1 SEHNR, CDR2 FQNEAQ (reference sequence). This CDR3 contains 14 residues. Germline trimming cut 1 base from V and 6 bases from J; bases unmatched to any gene: 3.

CDR3 region: CASSSRGLRGYQPQHF. The CDR3 nucleotides read TGTGCCAGCAGTTCTAGGGGGCTCCGTGGTTATCAGCCCCAGCATTTT. This sequence joins TRBV28 and TRBJ1-5; 7 bases fit TRBD1. The CDR3 covers 16 residues. Germline CDR1 is MDHEN and CDR2 is SYDVKM. Losses at the gene ends were 4 bases for V and 5 bases for J; bases not matched to a gene: 11.

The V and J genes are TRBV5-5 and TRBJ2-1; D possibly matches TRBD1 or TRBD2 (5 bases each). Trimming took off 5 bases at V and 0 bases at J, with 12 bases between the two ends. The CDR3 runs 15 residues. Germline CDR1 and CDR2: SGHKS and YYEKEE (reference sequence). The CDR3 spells CASSWDPSSYNEQFF. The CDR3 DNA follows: TGTGCCAGCAGTTGGGACCCGAGCTCCTACAATGAGCAGTTCTTC.

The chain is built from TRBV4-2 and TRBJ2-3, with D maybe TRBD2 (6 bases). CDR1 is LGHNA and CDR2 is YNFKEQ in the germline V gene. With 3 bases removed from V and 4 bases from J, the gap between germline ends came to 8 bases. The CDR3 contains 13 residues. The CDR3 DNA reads TGTGCCAGCAGCCATGGCGGGGCAGATACGCAGTATTTT. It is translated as CASSHGGADTQYF.

The CDR3 region has the DNA TGTGCCAGCAGCCCGGGGCCCAGGGTGAATCAGCCCCAGCATTTT. It specifies CASSPGPRVNQPQHF. V is TRBV27 and J is TRBJ1-5, with a weak D call TRBD1 (5 bases). Germline V lookup: CDR1 MNHEY, CDR2 SMNVEV (reference sequence). Trimming took 6 bases from V and 4 from J, leaving 16 bases between them. The CDR3 extends over 15 amino acids.

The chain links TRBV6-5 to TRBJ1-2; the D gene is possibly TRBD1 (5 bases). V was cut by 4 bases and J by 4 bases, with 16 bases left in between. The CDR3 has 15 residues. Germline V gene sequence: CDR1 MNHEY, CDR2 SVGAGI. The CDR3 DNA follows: TGTGCCAGCAGTTCGGGGGAGTTAAGGATCTATGGCTACACCTTC. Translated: CASSSGELRIYGYTF.

Here the CDR3 DNA reads TGTGCCAGCAGCTCTGGGACAGGGATGGGGTACGAGCAGTACTTC. Translated: CASSSGTGMGYEQYF. The genes are TRBV11-2 and TRBJ2-7, with 9 nucleotides matching TRBD1. The V and J ends lost 4 bases and 4 bases, in that order; junction bases with no gene match: 8. The CDR3 extends over 15 amino acids. Germline V gives CDR1 SGHAT, CDR2 FQNNGV. Based on the CDR3 plus reference TRBV11-2 and TRBJ2-7, the full variable domain is EAGVAQSPRYKIIEKRQSVAFWCNPISGHATLYWYQQILGQGPKLLIQFQNNGVVDDSQLPKDRFSAERLKGVDSTLKIQPAKLEDSAVYLCASSSGTGMGYEQYFGPGTRLTVT.

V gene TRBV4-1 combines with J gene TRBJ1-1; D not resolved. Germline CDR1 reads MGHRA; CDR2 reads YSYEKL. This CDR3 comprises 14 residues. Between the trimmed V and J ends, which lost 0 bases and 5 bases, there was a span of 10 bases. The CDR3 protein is CASSQEQARTEAFF. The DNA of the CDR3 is TGCGCCAGCAGCCAAGAGCAGGCTAGGACTGAAGCTTTCTTT.

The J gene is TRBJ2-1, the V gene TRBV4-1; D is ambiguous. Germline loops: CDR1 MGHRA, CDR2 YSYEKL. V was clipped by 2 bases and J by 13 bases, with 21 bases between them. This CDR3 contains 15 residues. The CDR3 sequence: CASSQTPQVEVLQFF. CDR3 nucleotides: TGCGCCAGCAGCCAAACCCCACAAGTGGAAGTCCTACAGTTCTTC.

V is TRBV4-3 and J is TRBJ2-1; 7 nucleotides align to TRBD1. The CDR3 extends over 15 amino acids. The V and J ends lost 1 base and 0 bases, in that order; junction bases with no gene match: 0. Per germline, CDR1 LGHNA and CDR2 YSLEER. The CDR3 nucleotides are TGCGCCAGCAGCCAAGGGGACAGCTCCTACAATGAGCAGTTCTTC. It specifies CASSQGDSSYNEQFF.

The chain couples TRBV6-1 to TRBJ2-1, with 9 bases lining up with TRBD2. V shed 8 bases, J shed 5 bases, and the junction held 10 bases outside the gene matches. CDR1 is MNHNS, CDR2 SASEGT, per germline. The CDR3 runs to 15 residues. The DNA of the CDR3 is TGTGCCAGCCGTCGTTTAGCGGGGGCGGACAATGAGCAGTTCTTC. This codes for CASRRLAGADNEQFF.

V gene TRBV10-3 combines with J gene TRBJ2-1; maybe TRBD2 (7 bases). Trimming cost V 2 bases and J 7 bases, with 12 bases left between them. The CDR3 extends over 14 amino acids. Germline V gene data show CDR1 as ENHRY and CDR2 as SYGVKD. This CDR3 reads CAISERAGANEQFF. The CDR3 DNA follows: TGTGCCATCAGTGAGAGGGCGGGGGCTAATGAGCAGTTCTTC.

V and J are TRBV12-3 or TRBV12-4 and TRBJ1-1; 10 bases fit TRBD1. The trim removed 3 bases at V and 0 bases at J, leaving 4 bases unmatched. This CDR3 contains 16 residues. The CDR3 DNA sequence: TGTGCCAGCAGTTTGGGGACAGGGGTCCTGAACACTGAAGCTTTCTTT. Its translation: CASSLGTGVLNTEAFF.

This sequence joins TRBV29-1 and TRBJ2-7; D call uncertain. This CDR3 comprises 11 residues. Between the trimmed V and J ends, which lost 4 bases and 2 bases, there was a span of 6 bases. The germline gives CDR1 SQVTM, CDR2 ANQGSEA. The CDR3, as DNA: TGCAGCGTTGTAGGAGCCTACGAGCAGTACTTC. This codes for CSVVGAYEQYF.

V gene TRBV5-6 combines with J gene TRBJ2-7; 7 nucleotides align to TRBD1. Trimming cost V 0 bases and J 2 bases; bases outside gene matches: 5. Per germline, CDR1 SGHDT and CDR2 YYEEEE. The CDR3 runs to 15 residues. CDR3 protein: CASSLGTGGTYEQYV. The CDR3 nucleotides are TGTGCCAGCAGCTTGGGGACAGGTGGGACCTACGAGCAGTACGTC.

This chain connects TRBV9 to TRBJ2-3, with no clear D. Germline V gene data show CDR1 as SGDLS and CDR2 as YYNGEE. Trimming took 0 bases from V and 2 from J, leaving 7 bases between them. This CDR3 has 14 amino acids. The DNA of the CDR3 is TGTGCCAGCAGCGTAGTGGCAGCCACAGATACGCAGTATTTT. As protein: CASSVVAATDTQYF.